This TCR beta chain comes out of a study of T cell responses to AZD1222 COVID-19 vaccine. Study-level findings and limits: Reportedly, nearly half the spike-specific TCRs target unmutated variant regions. Donors, mostly white British, included more females; clonal diversity was possibly underestimated.

Losses at the gene ends were 5 bases for V and 4 bases for J; bases not matched to a gene: 3. Germline V lookup: CDR1 MNHEY, CDR2 SVGEGT. The CDR3 loop spans 13 amino acids. Concerning this clone: Its antigen is unknown.

Clones were read by immunoSEQ multiplex PCR, and TCRdb kept only the in-frame ones, dropping some. Counted here are around 150,000 clones, 70% to 90% occurring once; the ten biggest clones make up roughly 2%. The material was peripheral blood, obtained on day 0 of AZD1222 vaccination. This chain uses TRBV6-2 or TRBV6-3 with TRBJ1-2, with 8 bases identical to TRBD1. This clonotype was sampled from an adult in good health. CDR3 sequence reads: CASSDGTGYGYTF. The CDR3 nucleotides are TGTGCCAGCAGTGATGGGACAGGCTATGGCTACACCTTC.